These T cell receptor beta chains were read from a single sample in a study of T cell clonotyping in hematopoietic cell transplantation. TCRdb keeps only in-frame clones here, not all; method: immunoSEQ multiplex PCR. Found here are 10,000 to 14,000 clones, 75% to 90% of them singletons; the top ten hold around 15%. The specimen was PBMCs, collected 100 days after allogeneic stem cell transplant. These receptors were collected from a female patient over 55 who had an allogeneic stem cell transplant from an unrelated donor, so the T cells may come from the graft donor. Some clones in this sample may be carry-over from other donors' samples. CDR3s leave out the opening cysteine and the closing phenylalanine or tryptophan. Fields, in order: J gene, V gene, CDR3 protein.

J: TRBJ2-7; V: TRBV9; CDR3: ASNRGGEAPYEQY
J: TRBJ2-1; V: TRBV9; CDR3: ASSVLPGEVGSGNEQF
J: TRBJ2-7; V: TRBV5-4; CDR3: ASSLGSSSYEQY
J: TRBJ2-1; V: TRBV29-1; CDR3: SVVPPREQF
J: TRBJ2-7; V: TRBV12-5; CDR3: ASGLAGQGAYEQY
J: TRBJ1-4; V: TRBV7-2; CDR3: ASSLGARAATSGKLF
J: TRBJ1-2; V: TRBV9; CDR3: ASSQVGEGYT
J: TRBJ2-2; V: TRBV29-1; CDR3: SVGLTGTGELF
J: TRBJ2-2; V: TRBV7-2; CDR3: ASRSRQAGYSGGELF
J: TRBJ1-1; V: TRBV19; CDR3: ASSWGVRTEAF
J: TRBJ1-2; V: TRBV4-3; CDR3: ASSQGGADYGYT
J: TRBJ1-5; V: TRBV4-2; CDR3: ASSQLVTGGARQPQH
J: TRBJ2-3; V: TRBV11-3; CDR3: ASSKALAGGPDTQY
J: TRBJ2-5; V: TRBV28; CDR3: ASSLLQYGTQY